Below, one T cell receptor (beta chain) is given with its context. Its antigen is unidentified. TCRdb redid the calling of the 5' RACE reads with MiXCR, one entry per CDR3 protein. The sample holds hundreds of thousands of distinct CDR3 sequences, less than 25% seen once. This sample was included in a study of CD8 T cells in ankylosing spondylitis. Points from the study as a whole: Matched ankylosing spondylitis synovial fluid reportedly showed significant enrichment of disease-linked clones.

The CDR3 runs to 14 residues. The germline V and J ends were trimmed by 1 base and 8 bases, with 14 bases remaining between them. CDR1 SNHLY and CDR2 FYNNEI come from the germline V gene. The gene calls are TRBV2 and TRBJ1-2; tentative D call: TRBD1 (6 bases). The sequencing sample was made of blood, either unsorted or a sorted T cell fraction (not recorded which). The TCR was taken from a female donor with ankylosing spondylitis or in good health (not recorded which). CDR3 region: CASSEVRGAQGYTF. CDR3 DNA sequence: TGTGCCAGCAGTGAAGTAAGGGGGGCGCAGGGCTACACCTTC.